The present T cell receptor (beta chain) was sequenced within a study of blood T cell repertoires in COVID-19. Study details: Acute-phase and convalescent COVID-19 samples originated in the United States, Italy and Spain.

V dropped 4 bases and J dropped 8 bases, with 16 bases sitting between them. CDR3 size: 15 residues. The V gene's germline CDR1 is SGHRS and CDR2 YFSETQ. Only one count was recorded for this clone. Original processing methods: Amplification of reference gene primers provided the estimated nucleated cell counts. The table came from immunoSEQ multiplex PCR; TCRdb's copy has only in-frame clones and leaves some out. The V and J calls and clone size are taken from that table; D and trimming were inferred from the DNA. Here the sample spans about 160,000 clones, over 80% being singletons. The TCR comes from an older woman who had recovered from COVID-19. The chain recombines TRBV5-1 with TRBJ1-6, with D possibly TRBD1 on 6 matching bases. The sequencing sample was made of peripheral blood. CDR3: CASSPGDRTHSPLHF. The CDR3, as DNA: TGCGCCAGCAGCCCAGGCGACAGGACTCATTCACCCCTCCACTTT.